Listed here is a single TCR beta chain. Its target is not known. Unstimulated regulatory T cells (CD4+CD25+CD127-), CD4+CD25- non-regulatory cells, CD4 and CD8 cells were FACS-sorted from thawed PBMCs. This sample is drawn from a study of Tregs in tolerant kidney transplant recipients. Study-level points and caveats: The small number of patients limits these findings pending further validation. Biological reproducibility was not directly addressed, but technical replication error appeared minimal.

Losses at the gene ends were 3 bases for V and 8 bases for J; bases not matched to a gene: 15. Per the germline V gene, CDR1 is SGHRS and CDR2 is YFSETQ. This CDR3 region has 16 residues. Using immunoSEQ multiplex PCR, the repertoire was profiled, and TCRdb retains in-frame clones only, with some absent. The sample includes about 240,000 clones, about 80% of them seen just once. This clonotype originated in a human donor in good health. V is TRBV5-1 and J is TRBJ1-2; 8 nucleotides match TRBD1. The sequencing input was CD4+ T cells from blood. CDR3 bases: TGCGCCAGCAGCTCCCTGGGGGCAGGGGGCGCGATGGGCTACACCTTC. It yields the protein CASSSLGAGGAMGYTF.